Listed below are T cell receptor beta chains from one sample, sequenced in a study of control samples from healthy donors and cancer patients. The assay was immunoSEQ multiplex PCR, and TCRdb's table has in-frame clones only and misses some. The sample lists some 120,000 clones, about 95% occurring once. Sample: blood. Receptors originate from a man under 40 in good health. CDR3s include the opening cysteine and the closing phenylalanine or tryptophan.

v_gene	j_gene	CDR3aa
TRBV18	TRBJ1-1	CASSRRDGMNTEAFF
TRBV5-1	TRBJ2-3	CASSLGIFGTGGPDTQYF
TRBV7-2	TRBJ2-7	CASSLALRRGGYEQYF
TRBV25-1	TRBJ2-7	CASSEQGWYEQYF
TRBV6-7	TRBJ2-4	CASSYSQSKNIQYF
TRBV27	TRBJ2-3	CASRDRGWNTQYF
TRBV7-9	TRBJ1-4	CASSLDGTVNEKLFF
TRBV18	TRBJ2-5	CASSPQSAGETQYF
TRBV7-6	TRBJ2-3	CASSVAQGTDTQYF
TRBV27	TRBJ2-1	CASSLRGDEQFF
TRBV19	TRBJ1-5	CASSITQGGGYNQPQHF
TRBV7-6	TRBJ2-5	CASSLERGRPRETQYF
TRBV19	TRBJ1-5	CASSWPQHF
TRBV27	TRBJ2-7	CASSLSSGGEQYF
TRBV9	TRBJ2-2	CASSAYTGELFF
TRBV6-5	TRBJ1-3	CASSLTGGSGNTIYF
TRBV9	TRBJ2-2	CASSVPGLGAGELFF
TRBV12-3/TRBV12-4	TRBJ1-3	CASSSAGNTIYF
TRBV9	TRBJ2-1	CASSVGNSGNEQFF
TRBV4-1	TRBJ2-7	CASSQAPSGEYEQYF
TRBV19	TRBJ2-7	CASSPAGGSYEQYF
TRBV3-1/TRBV3-2	TRBJ2-2	CASRKGLAGRFPPNTGELFF
TRBV19	TRBJ2-3	CASSWPSGGRTTDTQYF
TRBV7-7	TRBJ2-1	CASSLTSGGGLFF
TRBV28	TRBJ2-7	CASSLRHMANAAYEQYF
TRBV19	TRBJ2-5	CASSISGGETQYF
TRBV9	TRBJ2-7	CATLDREAYYEQYF
TRBV5-1	TRBJ2-3	CASSLDSGGLADTQYF
TRBV20-1	TRBJ1-1	CSAQGPTEAFF
TRBV2	TRBJ1-6	CATRDTPGGALHF
TRBV27	TRBJ2-1	CASSLAGGLVNEQFF
TRBV5-1	TRBJ1-4	CASSLLADKSEKLFF
TRBV11-2	TRBJ2-3	CASSLITDTQYF
TRBV11-2	TRBJ2-2	CASSATGELFF
TRBV6-6	TRBJ2-3	CASSSQISTDTQYF
TRBV7-9	TRBJ1-1	CASIFGSGTEAFF
TRBV6-2/TRBV6-3	TRBJ2-7	CASSWASEQYF
TRBV29-1	TRBJ2-1	CSVEDGGAGFYNEQFF
TRBV28	TRBJ1-4	CASSLDRWTNEKLFF
TRBV5-1	TRBJ2-7	CASTGGMEDEQYF
TRBV5-1	TRBJ1-5	CASSPGQGANQPQHF
TRBV19	TRBJ2-2	CASQDRGSTGELFF
TRBV7-2	TRBJ1-6	CASSLGPESPLHF
TRBV7-8	TRBJ1-5	CASSLVAQGYQPQHF
TRBV9	TRBJ1-3	CASSVDGHSGNTIYF
TRBV3-1/TRBV3-2	TRBJ2-5	CASSQGASGGKETQYF
TRBV28	TRBJ2-1	CASSIGGAYNEQFF
TRBV5-4	TRBJ1-1	CASSLRAMNTEAFF
TRBV18	TRBJ1-2	CASSPDYGYTF
TRBV3-1/TRBV3-2	TRBJ1-1	CASNDRGPNTEAFF
TRBV11-2	TRBJ2-1	CASSFSAGAFSYNEQFF
TRBV4-3	TRBJ1-5	CASSQDRTQPQHF